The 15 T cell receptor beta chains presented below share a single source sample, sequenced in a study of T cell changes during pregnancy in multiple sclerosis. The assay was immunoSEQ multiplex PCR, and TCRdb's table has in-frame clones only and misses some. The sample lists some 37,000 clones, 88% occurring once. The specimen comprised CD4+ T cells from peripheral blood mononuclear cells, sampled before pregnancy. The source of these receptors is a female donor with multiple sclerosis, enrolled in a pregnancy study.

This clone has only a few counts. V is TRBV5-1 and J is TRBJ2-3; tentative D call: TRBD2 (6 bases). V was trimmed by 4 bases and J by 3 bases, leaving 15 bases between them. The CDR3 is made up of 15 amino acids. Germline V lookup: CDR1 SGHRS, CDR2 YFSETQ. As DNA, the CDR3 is TGCGCCAGCAGCCCCCGCGGGGTGGGGACAGATACGCAGTATTTT. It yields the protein CASSPRGVGTDTQYF. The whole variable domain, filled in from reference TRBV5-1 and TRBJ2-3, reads KAGVTQTPRYLIKTRGQQVTLSCSPISGHRSVSWYQQTPGQGLQFLFEYFSETQRNKGNFPGRFSGRQFSNSRSEMNVSTLELGDSALYLCASSPRGVGTDTQYFGPGTRLTVL.

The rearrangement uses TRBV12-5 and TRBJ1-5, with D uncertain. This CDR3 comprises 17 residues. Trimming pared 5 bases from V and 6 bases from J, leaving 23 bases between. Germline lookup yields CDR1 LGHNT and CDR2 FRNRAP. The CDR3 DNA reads TGTGCTAGTGGTCCACGGGGTAGCGGCATTCTCAGTCAGCCCCAGCATTTT. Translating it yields CASGPRGSGILSQPQHF.

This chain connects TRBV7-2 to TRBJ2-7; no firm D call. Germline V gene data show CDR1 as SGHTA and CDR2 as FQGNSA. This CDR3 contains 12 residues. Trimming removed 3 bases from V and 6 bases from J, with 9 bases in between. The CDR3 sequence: CASSLSGGEQYF. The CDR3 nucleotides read TGTGCCAGCAGCTTGAGTGGTGGCGAGCAGTACTTC.

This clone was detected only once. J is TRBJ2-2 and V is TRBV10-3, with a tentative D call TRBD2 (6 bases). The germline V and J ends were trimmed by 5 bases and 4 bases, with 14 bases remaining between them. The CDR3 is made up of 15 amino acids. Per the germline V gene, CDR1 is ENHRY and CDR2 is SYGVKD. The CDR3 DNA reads TGTGCCATCAGTATGTCGGGAGTTACCACCGGGGAGCTGTTTTTT. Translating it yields CAISMSGVTTGELFF.

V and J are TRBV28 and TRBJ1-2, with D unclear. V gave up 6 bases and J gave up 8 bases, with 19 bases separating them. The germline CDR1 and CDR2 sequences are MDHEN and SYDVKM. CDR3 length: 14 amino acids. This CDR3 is CASRTSGRRRGYTF. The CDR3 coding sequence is TGTGCCAGCAGAACTTCCGGACGACGGAGGGGCTACACCTTC.

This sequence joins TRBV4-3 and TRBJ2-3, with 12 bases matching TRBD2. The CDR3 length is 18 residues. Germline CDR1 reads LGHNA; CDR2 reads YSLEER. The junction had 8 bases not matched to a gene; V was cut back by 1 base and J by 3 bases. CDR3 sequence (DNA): TGCGCCAGCAGCCAAGCTGCGACTAGCGGGAGTGGGACAGATACGCAGTATTTT. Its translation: CASSQAATSGSGTDTQYF.

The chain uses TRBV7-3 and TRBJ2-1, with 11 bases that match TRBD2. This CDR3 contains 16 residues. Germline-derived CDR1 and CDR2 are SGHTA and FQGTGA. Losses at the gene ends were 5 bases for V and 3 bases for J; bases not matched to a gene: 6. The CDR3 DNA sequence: TGTGCCAGCAGCCCATCCGGGACTAGCGGCTACAATGAGCAGTTCTTC. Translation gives CASSPSGTSGYNEQFF.

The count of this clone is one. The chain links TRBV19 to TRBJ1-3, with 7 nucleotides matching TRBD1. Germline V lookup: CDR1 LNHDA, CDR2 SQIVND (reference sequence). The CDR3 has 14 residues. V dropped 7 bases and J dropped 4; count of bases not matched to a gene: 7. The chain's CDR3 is CASTGGDYGNTIYF. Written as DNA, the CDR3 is TGTGCCAGTACAGGGGGAGATTACGGAAACACCATATATTTT.

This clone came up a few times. CDR3 loop: CASSPRSGNQPQHF. CDR3 sequence (DNA): TGTGCCAGCTCACCACGCTCAGGCAATCAGCCCCAGCATTTT. This chain uses TRBV18 with TRBJ1-5; the D is unclear. This CDR3 is 14 amino acids long. The V gene's germline CDR1 is KGHSH and CDR2 LQKENI. Trimming pared 1 base from V and 2 bases from J, leaving 6 bases between. Full variable domain (rest looked up from reference TRBV18 and TRBJ1-5): NAGVMQNPRHLVRRRGQEARLRCSPMKGHSHVYWYRQLPEEGLKFMVYLQKENIIDESGMPKERFSAEFPKEGPSILRIQQVVRGDSAAYFCASSPRSGNQPQHFGDGTRLSIL.

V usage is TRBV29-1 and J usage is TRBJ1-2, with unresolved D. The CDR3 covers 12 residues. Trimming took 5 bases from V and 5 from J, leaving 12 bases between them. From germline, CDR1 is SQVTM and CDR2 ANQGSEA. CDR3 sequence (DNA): TGCAGCGTTAGACAAAGCATATATGGCTACACCTTC. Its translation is CSVRQSIYGYTF.

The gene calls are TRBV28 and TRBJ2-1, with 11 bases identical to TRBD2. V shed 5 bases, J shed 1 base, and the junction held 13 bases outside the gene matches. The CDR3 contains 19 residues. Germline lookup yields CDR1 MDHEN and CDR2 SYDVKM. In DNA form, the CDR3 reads TGTGCCAGCAGTCTTCCGACTAGCGGGATAATGAATTCCTACAATGAGCAGTTCTTC. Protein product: CASSLPTSGIMNSYNEQFF.

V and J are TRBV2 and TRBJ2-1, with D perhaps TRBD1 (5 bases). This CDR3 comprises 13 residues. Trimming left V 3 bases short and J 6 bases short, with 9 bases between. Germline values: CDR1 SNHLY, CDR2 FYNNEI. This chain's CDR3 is CASSEQRGNEQFF. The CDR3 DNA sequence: TGTGCCAGCAGTGAGCAAAGGGGCAATGAGCAGTTCTTC.

This chain's CDR3 is CASSPGQGADTQYF. The CDR3 DNA sequence: TGCGCCAGCAGTCCCGGACAGGGGGCAGATACGCAGTATTTT. V usage is TRBV10-1 and J usage is TRBJ2-3, with 10 positions matching TRBD1. V was pared by 5 bases and J by 4 bases, with 3 bases of the junction left unmatched. Germline CDR1 WNHNN, CDR2 SYGVQD (reference sequence). The CDR3 is 14 residues long.

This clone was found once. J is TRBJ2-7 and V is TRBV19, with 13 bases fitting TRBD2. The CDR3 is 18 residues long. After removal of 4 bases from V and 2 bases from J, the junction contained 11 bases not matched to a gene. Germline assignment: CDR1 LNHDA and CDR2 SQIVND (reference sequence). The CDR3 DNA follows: TGTGCCAGTAGTAGAGGGACTAGCGGGGAACTCCGGGCCTACGAGCAGTACTTC. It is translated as CASSRGTSGELRAYEQYF.

The CDR3 DNA sequence: TGTGCCAGCAGTGAGCCGGGACTAGCGGGGAACTCCTACGAGCAGTACTTC. Encoded protein: CASSEPGLAGNSYEQYF. This rearrangement joins TRBV6-1 to TRBJ2-7; 13 bases match TRBD2. The CDR3 extends over 17 amino acids. Germline values: CDR1 MNHNS, CDR2 SASEGT. The V gene end was trimmed by 3 bases and the J gene end by 0 bases; junction bases not matched to a gene: 5.